This T cell receptor beta chain was observed in a study of blood T cell repertoires in COVID-19. Study-wide context: Sites across the United States, Italy and Spain contributed samples from acute and convalescent COVID-19.

Clones were read by immunoSEQ multiplex PCR, and TCRdb kept only the in-frame ones, dropping some. The table includes fewer than 350,000 clones, almost 85% detected once. Only one count was recorded for this clone. Germline loops: CDR1 SEHNR, CDR2 FQNEAQ (reference sequence). The CDR3 runs to 16 residues. Trimming cost V 4 bases and J 2 bases; bases outside gene matches: 6. The gene calls are TRBV7-9 and TRBJ1-3, with TRBD1 matching 9 bases. Sample: peripheral blood. This TCR derives from a human donor in a cohort sampled during active COVID-19. The CDR3 region is CASSSTDRGTGNTIYF. The DNA of the CDR3 is TGTGCCAGCAGCTCAACCGACAGGGGGACTGGAAACACCATATATTTT.